A selection of T cell receptor beta chains follows, all from one sample in a study of T cell repertoires in cytomegalovirus infection. Using its own MiXCR run on the reads, TCRdb lists one record per CDR3 protein. The table includes around 550,000 distinct CDR3 sequences, around 27% detected once. Sequencing was performed on PBMCs. The receptors originated from a human donor in good health (CMV status not recorded). Some clones in this sample may be carry-over from other donors' samples. Both conserved end residues are trimmed from each CDR3. Clone size is stated in some rows and not others, as once, few, many or a class when expanded.

few,TRBV7-2,TRBJ1-5,ASSVTGGSPQH
.,TRBV28,TRBJ1-2,ASGGGDSNYGYT
.,TRBV6-8,TRBJ1-4,ASSSHLLEKLF
.,TRBV28,TRBJ2-1,ASSDVTGSRVNEQF
few,TRBV29-1,TRBJ2-5,SVDPRAWGVLRETQY
few,TRBV7-6,TRBJ2-1,ASSPGWVLADNEQF
.,TRBV14,TRBJ2-1,ASSHRLLRVSGYNEQF
few,TRBV7-9,TRBJ2-1,ASSSTQENEQF
many,TRBV7-2,TRBJ2-6,ASSLVYNRGGTGANVLT
few,TRBV10-3,TRBJ1-5,AIRGGGGENQPQH
few,TRBV6-2/TRBV6-3,TRBJ2-5,ASLSGRYQETQY
few,TRBV20-1,TRBJ2-7,SASTASYEQY
.,TRBV29-1,TRBJ1-5,SASYGTGLNQPQH
.,TRBV20-1,TRBJ2-2,SARAREAIGELF
.,TRBV11-3,TRBJ2-3,ASSLGTSGATDTQY
few,TRBV7-2,TRBJ2-5,ASSPRPPGTNAETQY
many,TRBV7-8,TRBJ1-1,ASSEHRDRTEAF
.,TRBV5-6,TRBJ2-2,ASSSPRVLNTGELF
few,TRBV12-3/TRBV12-4,TRBJ1-4,ASRGQGQGNEKLF
.,TRBV12-3/TRBV12-4,TRBJ1-5,ASSGDTLNQPQH